This T cell receptor beta chain was sequenced during a study of T cells in Graves' hyperthyroidism and ophthalmopathy. Amplification yielded TCR beta CDR3 regions, with RNA transcripts as the source. The HTBI primer set served for first-round RT-PCR of the TCR CDR3. TCRdb reanalysed the multiplex PCR reads using MiXCR and keeps one entry per CDR3 protein. The table has around 420,000 distinct CDR3 sequences, 15% to 19% seen once. Diagnoses rested on clinical symptoms, serum thyroxine and TRAb, thyroid ultrasound and orbital computed tomography. The PBMCs were taken from over 9.5 ml of fresh peripheral blood. The sequence was obtained from a woman aged 18-29 years with Graves' hyperthyroidism. The specimen sequenced was blood.

The DNA for the CDR3 is TGCGCCAGCAGATCCACAGGGAAAAATGGCTACACCTTC. Its translation is CASRSTGKNGYTF. The chain carries TRBV5-1 and TRBJ1-2, with D possibly TRBD1 on 6 matching bases. The germline CDR1 and CDR2 sequences are SGHRS and YFSETQ. The CDR3 consists of 13 residues. V was trimmed by 5 bases and J by 6 bases, leaving 14 bases between them.